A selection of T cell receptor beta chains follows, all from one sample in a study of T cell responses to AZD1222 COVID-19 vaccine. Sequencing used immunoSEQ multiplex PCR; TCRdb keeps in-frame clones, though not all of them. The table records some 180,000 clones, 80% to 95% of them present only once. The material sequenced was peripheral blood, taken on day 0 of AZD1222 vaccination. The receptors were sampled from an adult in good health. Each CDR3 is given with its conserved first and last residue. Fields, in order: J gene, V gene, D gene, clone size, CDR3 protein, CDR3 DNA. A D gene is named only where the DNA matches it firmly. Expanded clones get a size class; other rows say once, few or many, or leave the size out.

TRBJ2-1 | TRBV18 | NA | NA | CASSADTYNEQFF | TGTGCCAGCTCCGCGGACACTTACAATGAGCAGTTCTTC
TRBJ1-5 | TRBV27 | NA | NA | CASSLLYNQPQHF | TGTGCCAGCAGTTTGTTATACAATCAGCCCCAGCATTTT
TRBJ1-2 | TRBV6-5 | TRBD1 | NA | CASSYSGQGGGYTF | TGTGCCAGCAGTTACTCCGGACAGGGTGGTGGCTACACCTTC
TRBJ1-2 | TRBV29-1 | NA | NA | CSVEDRGRWSGYTF | TGCAGCGTTGAAGATAGAGGCAGGTGGAGCGGCTACACCTTC
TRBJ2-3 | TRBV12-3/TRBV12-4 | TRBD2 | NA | CASRISGADTQYF | TGTGCCAGCAGAATTAGCGGGGCCGATACGCAGTATTTT
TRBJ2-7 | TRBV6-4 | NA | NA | CASSMTRKDEQYF | TGTGCCAGCAGCATGACTAGGAAAGACGAGCAGTACTTC
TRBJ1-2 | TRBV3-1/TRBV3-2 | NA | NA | CASSQGLGAYGYTF | TGTGCCAGCAGCCAAGGTCTAGGAGCCTATGGCTACACCTTC
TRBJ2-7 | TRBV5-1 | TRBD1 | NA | CASSSTGTGPSEQYF | TGCGCCAGCAGCTCAACCGGGACAGGGCCATCCGAGCAGTACTTC
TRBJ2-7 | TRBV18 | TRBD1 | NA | CASSSRIGTGGVEQYF | TGTGCCAGCTCATCAAGGATCGGGACAGGGGGAGTCGAGCAGTACTTC
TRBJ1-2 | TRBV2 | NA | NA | CASSEQGRNYGYTF | TGTGCCAGCAGTGAACAGGGGAGGAACTATGGCTACACCTTC
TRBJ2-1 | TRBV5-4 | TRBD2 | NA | CASSGSRDYIYNEQFF | TGTGCCAGCAGCGGGAGCCGGGACTACATATACAATGAGCAGTTCTTC
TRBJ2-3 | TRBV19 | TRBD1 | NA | CASSTTSGGADTQYF | TGTGCCAGTAGTACAACTTCAGGGGGCGCGGATACGCAGTATTTT
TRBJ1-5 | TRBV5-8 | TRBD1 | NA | CASSLGDRSSNQPQHF | TGTGCCAGCAGCTTGGGGGACAGGTCTAGCAATCAGCCCCAGCATTTT
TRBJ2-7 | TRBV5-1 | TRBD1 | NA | CASTSQAAGGPSYEQYF | TGCGCCAGCACCTCACAAGCCGCAGGGGGTCCTTCATACGAGCAGTACTTC
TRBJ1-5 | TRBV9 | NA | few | CASSVRGDLYQPQHF | TGTGCCAGCAGCGTAAGAGGGGACTTATATCAGCCCCAGCATTTT
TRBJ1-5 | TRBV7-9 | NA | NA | CASSSSGTNQPQHF | TGTGCCAGCAGCTCGTCGGGGACTAATCAGCCCCAGCATTTT
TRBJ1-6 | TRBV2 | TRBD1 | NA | CASSRQGSYNSPLHF | TGTGCCAGCAGCCGACAGGGCTCCTATAATTCACCCCTCCACTTT
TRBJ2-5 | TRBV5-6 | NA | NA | CASSLAGGLETQYF | TGTGCCAGCAGCTTGGCTGGGGGGCTGGAGACCCAGTACTTC
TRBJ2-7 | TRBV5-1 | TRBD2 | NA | CASSSREGPGEQYF | TGCGCCAGCAGCTCGAGGGAGGGACCGGGCGAGCAGTACTTC
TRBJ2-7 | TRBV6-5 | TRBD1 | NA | CASSYSMGTGGYEQYF | TGTGCCAGCAGTTACTCGATGGGGACAGGGGGCTACGAGCAGTACTTC
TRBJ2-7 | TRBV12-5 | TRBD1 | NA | CASGFGTGTHEQYF | TGTGCTAGTGGTTTTGGGACAGGGACCCACGAGCAGTACTTC
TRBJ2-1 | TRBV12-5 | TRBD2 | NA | CATGLAGGLEQFF | TGTGCTACCGGACTAGCGGGAGGGTTAGAGCAGTTCTTC
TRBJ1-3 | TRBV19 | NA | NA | CASSRTGGSGNTIYF | TGTGCCAGTAGCCGCACAGGAGGATCTGGAAACACCATATATTTT
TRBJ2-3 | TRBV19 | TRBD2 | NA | CASSVSGASTDTQYF | TGTGCCAGTAGTGTCAGCGGGGCCAGCACAGATACGCAGTATTTT
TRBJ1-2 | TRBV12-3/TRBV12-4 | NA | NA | CASRLYYGYTF | TGTGCCAGCAGACTATACTATGGCTACACCTTC
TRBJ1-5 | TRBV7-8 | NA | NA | CASSLVGDQPQHF | TGTGCCAGCAGCTTAGTAGGAGATCAGCCCCAGCATTTT
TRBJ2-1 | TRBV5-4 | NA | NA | CASSSGRSSYNEQFF | TGTGCCAGCAGCTCTGGACGTAGCTCCTACAATGAGCAGTTCTTC
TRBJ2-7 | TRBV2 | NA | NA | CASRLEAAEQYF | TGTGCCAGCCGCCTCGAAGCGGCCGAGCAGTACTTC
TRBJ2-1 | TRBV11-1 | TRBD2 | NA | CASSLDGGSSYNEQFF | TGTGCCAGCAGCTTAGATGGCGGGAGCTCCTACAATGAGCAGTTCTTC
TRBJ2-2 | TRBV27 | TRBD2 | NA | CASSLGGRTSGRIGTGELFF | TGTGCCAGCAGTTTGGGAGGCCGGACTAGCGGGAGAATTGGGACCGGGGAGCTGTTTTTT
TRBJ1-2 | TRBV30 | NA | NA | CAWRARAAGYTF | TGTGCCTGGAGGGCCAGGGCGGCTGGCTACACCTTC
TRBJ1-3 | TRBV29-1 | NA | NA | CSVGGRGGISGNTIYF | TGCAGCGTTGGGGGCCGCGGGGGCATCTCTGGAAACACCATATATTTT
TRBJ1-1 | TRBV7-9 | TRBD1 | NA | CASSVGQGSTEAFF | TGTGCCAGCAGCGTGGGACAGGGGTCGACTGAAGCTTTCTTT
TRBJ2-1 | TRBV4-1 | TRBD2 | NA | CASRDSGSVKNEQFF | TGCGCCAGCAGGGACAGCGGGAGTGTCAAGAATGAGCAGTTCTTC
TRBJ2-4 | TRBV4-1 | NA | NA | CASSQGRPTGAKNIQYF | TGCGCCAGCAGCCAAGGGCGCCCGACAGGAGCCAAAAACATTCAGTACTTC
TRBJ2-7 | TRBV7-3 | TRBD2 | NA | CASSTGTSGSAYEQYF | TGTGCCAGCAGCACCGGGACTAGCGGATCAGCCTACGAGCAGTACTTC
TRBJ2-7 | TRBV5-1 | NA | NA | CASIGGGGYEQYF | TGCGCCAGCATTGGAGGGGGCGGGTACGAGCAGTACTTC
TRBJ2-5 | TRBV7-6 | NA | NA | CASSLMGERLETQYF | TGTGCCAGCAGCCTCATGGGGGAGAGATTGGAGACCCAGTACTTC
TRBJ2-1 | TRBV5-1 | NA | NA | CASSLPLSSYNEQFF | TGCGCCAGCAGCCTGCCTTTAAGCTCCTACAATGAGCAGTTCTTC
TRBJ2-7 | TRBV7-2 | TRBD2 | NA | CASSSLGSSGAYEQYF | TGTGCCAGCAGCTCCCTGGGGTCTAGCGGGGCCTACGAGCAGTACTTC
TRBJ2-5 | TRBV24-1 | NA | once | CATSRGGQETQYF | TGTGCCACCAGTAGAGGGGGTCAAGAGACCCAGTACTTC
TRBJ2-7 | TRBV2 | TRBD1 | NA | CASTRDRAQGQYF | TGTGCCAGCACGCGGGACAGGGCCCAGGGGCAGTACTTC
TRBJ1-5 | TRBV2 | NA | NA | CASSDLQISNQPQHF | TGTGCCAGCAGTGATTTGCAGATTAGCAATCAGCCCCAGCATTTT
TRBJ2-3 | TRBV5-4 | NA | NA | CASSLALRTDTQYF | TGTGCCAGCAGCTTGGCTCTCCGCACAGATACGCAGTATTTT
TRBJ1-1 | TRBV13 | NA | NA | CASSLGTNTEAFF | TGTGCCAGCAGCTTAGGAACGAACACTGAAGCTTTCTTT
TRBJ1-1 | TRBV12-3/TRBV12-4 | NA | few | CASSFAAGTEAFF | TGTGCCAGCAGTTTCGCTGCCGGGACTGAAGCTTTCTTT
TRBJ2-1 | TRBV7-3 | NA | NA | CASSLNRQSNEQFF | TGTGCCAGCAGCTTAAATCGACAGAGCAATGAGCAGTTCTTC
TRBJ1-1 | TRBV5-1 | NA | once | CASRSQGYTEAFF | TGCGCCAGCAGATCCCAGGGATACACTGAAGCTTTCTTT